This T cell receptor beta chain derives from a study of control samples from healthy donors and cancer patients (dated by TCRdb to about 2020). Library preparation was by the immunoSEQ multiplex PCR assay. TCRdb re-hosts the immuneACCESS table, in-frame sequences only. Its copies lack some clones; in the studies checked, an unresolved V gene accounts for under half of them, and the cause for the rest is not known. The sample data list approximately 170,000 clones, and around 88% of these were observed just once. 4% to 6% of the sample belongs to the ten largest clones. V gives up 7 bases and J gives up 4 bases, and the segment between their germline ends measures 14 bases. Including the terminal cysteine and phenylalanine, the CDR3 comprises 13 residues. The kept DNA is CDR3 alone, 39 bases in frame from the first base. In the germline V gene, CDR1 corresponds to MNHEY and CDR2 to SVGAGI. For this clone: The antigen it binds to is not known. There are no base qualities to consult, and no much larger clone falls within one base.

The sequence came from a woman aged 30 to 39 in good health. The sample consisted of blood. The chain is assembled from TRBV6-5 and TRBJ2-7; a tentative D match to TRBD1 spans 5 bases. CDR3 protein: CASILSRDYEQYF. The nucleotide sequence reads as follows: TGTGCCAGCATCCTATCCAGGGATTACGAGCAGTACTTC.